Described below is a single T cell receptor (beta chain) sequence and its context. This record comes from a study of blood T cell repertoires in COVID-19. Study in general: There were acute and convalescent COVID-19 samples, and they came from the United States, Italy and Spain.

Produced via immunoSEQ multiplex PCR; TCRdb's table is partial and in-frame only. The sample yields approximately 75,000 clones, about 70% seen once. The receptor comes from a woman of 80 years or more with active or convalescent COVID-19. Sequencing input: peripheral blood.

The CDR3 nucleotides read TGTGCCAGCTCATCGAAACAGGGTAACACTGAAGCTTTCTTT. Its translation: CASSSKQGNTEAFF. The chain combines TRBV18 with TRBJ1-1; a weak D match, TRBD1 (6 bases). Germline V gives CDR1 KGHSH, CDR2 LQKENI. Trimming stripped 5 bases from V and 2 bases from J, with 12 bases between. The CDR3 is made up of 14 amino acids.